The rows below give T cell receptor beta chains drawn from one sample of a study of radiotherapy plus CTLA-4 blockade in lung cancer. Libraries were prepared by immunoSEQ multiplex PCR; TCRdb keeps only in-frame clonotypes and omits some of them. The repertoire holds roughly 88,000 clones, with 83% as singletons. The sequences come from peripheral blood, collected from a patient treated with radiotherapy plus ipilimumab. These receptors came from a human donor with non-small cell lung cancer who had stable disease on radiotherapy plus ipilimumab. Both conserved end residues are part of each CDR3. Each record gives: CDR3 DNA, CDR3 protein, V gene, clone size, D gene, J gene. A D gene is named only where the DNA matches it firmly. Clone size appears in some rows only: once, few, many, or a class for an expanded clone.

cdr3_nt: TGTGCCAGCAGACAGCCTAATGAAAAACTGTTTTTT; cdr3_aa: CASRQPNEKLFF; v_call: TRBV6-1; clone_size: NA; d_call: NA; j_call: TRBJ1-4
cdr3_nt: TGTGCCAGCAGCCTGGGGGGGGTCTCCTACGAGCAGTACTTC; cdr3_aa: CASSLGGVSYEQYF; v_call: TRBV9; clone_size: NA; d_call: TRBD2; j_call: TRBJ2-7
cdr3_nt: TGTGCCAGCAGCCGGGGGGACGAGCAGTACTTC; cdr3_aa: CASSRGDEQYF; v_call: TRBV12-1; clone_size: NA; d_call: NA; j_call: TRBJ2-7
cdr3_nt: TGTGCCAGCAGCTTGGGTTCCCTTAGGGAGACCCAGTACTTC; cdr3_aa: CASSLGSLRETQYF; v_call: TRBV5-4; clone_size: once; d_call: NA; j_call: TRBJ2-5
cdr3_nt: TGTGCCAGCACCAGAGCCGGGCAGGTTTCACCCCTCCACTTT; cdr3_aa: CASTRAGQVSPLHF; v_call: TRBV25-1; clone_size: NA; d_call: NA; j_call: TRBJ1-6
cdr3_nt: TGTGCCAGCAGCGGGGGGGCCGAATACAATGAGCAGTTCTTC; cdr3_aa: CASSGGAEYNEQFF; v_call: TRBV7-2; clone_size: NA; d_call: NA; j_call: TRBJ2-1
cdr3_nt: TGCGCCAGCAGCTTGGTAGGGAGCTCTGGAAACACCATATATTTT; cdr3_aa: CASSLVGSSGNTIYF; v_call: TRBV5-1; clone_size: NA; d_call: NA; j_call: TRBJ1-3
cdr3_nt: TGTGCCAGCAGCTTAGACGGGGGCAACACAGATACGCAGTATTTT; cdr3_aa: CASSLDGGNTDTQYF; v_call: TRBV7-9; clone_size: NA; d_call: NA; j_call: TRBJ2-3
cdr3_nt: TGTGCCAGTAGCCAGCAGGGCCTTGGAAACACCATATATTTT; cdr3_aa: CASSQQGLGNTIYF; v_call: TRBV19; clone_size: few; d_call: NA; j_call: TRBJ1-3
cdr3_nt: TGCGCCAGCAGTTCCGGACAGGGTGGTAATGAAAAACTGTTTTTT; cdr3_aa: CASSSGQGGNEKLFF; v_call: TRBV5-1; clone_size: once; d_call: TRBD1; j_call: TRBJ1-4
cdr3_nt: TGTGCCAGCAGTCCAGGAACAGGGTCGACGTACCAAGAGACCCAGTACTTC; cdr3_aa: CASSPGTGSTYQETQYF; v_call: TRBV28; clone_size: NA; d_call: NA; j_call: TRBJ2-5
cdr3_nt: TGTGCCAGCAGTTCGACCGGGGAGCTGTTTTTT; cdr3_aa: CASSSTGELFF; v_call: TRBV28; clone_size: NA; d_call: NA; j_call: TRBJ2-2
cdr3_nt: TGTGCCAGCAGCTTAACAGCAGGGTTCGATCAGCCCCAGCATTTT; cdr3_aa: CASSLTAGFDQPQHF; v_call: TRBV7-3; clone_size: NA; d_call: NA; j_call: TRBJ1-5
cdr3_nt: TGTGCCAGCAGCCCAGGCGGTGAGCAGTTCTTC; cdr3_aa: CASSPGGEQFF; v_call: TRBV2; clone_size: NA; d_call: NA; j_call: TRBJ2-1
cdr3_nt: TGTGCCAGCAGCGCTATACTAGCGGGAGGGCCGGATACGCAGTATTTT; cdr3_aa: CASSAILAGGPDTQYF; v_call: TRBV9; clone_size: few; d_call: TRBD2; j_call: TRBJ2-3
cdr3_nt: TGTGCCAGCAGTGACCCCCCCGCAGATACGCAGTATTTT; cdr3_aa: CASSDPPADTQYF; v_call: TRBV2; clone_size: NA; d_call: NA; j_call: TRBJ2-3
cdr3_nt: TGTGCCAGCAGTTTGATTTTAGGGTACGAGCAGTACTTC; cdr3_aa: CASSLILGYEQYF; v_call: TRBV28; clone_size: NA; d_call: NA; j_call: TRBJ2-7
cdr3_nt: TGCGCCAGCAGCCGACAGGGTTACGAGCAGTACTTC; cdr3_aa: CASSRQGYEQYF; v_call: TRBV5-1; clone_size: NA; d_call: TRBD1; j_call: TRBJ2-7
cdr3_nt: TGTGCCAGCAGAAGTCCGGGACTAGCGAAATACGAGCAGTACTTC; cdr3_aa: CASRSPGLAKYEQYF; v_call: TRBV6-6; clone_size: NA; d_call: TRBD2; j_call: TRBJ2-7
cdr3_nt: TGTGCCAGCAGCGGAGAGGTGCGAGAATCGGGAACTGAAGCTTTCTTT; cdr3_aa: CASSGEVRESGTEAFF; v_call: TRBV13; clone_size: NA; d_call: NA; j_call: TRBJ1-1
cdr3_nt: TGTGCCAGCTCACCACAGACAGGGATCAATGAGCAGTTCTTC; cdr3_aa: CASSPQTGINEQFF; v_call: TRBV18; clone_size: NA; d_call: TRBD1; j_call: TRBJ2-1
cdr3_nt: TGTGCCTGGAAAGTCGTCCAAGAGACCCAGTACTTC; cdr3_aa: CAWKVVQETQYF; v_call: TRBV30; clone_size: NA; d_call: NA; j_call: TRBJ2-5
cdr3_nt: TGTGCCAGCAGCCCGGTTATGAGCTCCTACGAGCAGTACTTC; cdr3_aa: CASSPVMSSYEQYF; v_call: TRBV14; clone_size: NA; d_call: NA; j_call: TRBJ2-7
cdr3_nt: TGTGCCAGCAGTAAGGGGACAGGAGATACGCAGTATTTT; cdr3_aa: CASSKGTGDTQYF; v_call: TRBV6-5; clone_size: NA; d_call: TRBD1; j_call: TRBJ2-3
cdr3_nt: TGCAGCGGATCGGGCGGTCCAGAGACCCAGTACTTC; cdr3_aa: CSGSGGPETQYF; v_call: TRBV29-1; clone_size: NA; d_call: NA; j_call: TRBJ2-5
cdr3_nt: TGTGCCAGCAGCTTAGGACAGGGGAGAAACCTTTTTTACGAGCAGTACTTC; cdr3_aa: CASSLGQGRNLFYEQYF; v_call: TRBV5-4; clone_size: NA; d_call: TRBD1; j_call: TRBJ2-7
cdr3_nt: TGTGCCAGCAGCTTAGATCTCCAGGGAAGATTGGGTGAGACCCAGTACTTC; cdr3_aa: CASSLDLQGRLGETQYF; v_call: TRBV11-2; clone_size: NA; d_call: NA; j_call: TRBJ2-5
cdr3_nt: TGTGCCAGCAGCTTGGGCGGGGGGACCGGGGAGCTGTTTTTT; cdr3_aa: CASSLGGGTGELFF; v_call: TRBV7-2; clone_size: NA; d_call: TRBD2; j_call: TRBJ2-2
cdr3_nt: TGTGCCAGCAGAAGGGTGGGAGACACTGAAGCTTTCTTT; cdr3_aa: CASRRVGDTEAFF; v_call: TRBV27; clone_size: NA; d_call: NA; j_call: TRBJ1-1
cdr3_nt: TGTGCCAGCAGACTACAGGGGGCTGTGAGGGGAGCTTTCTTT; cdr3_aa: CASRLQGAVRGAFF; v_call: TRBV6-1; clone_size: NA; d_call: TRBD1; j_call: TRBJ1-1
cdr3_nt: TGCGCCAGCAGCTTGGGGCTTAGCGGGAGTGGGGAGACCCAGTACTTC; cdr3_aa: CASSLGLSGSGETQYF; v_call: TRBV5-1; clone_size: NA; d_call: TRBD2; j_call: TRBJ2-5
cdr3_nt: TGCGCCAGCAGTGAAGGGGGTCGGGAGACCCAGTACTTC; cdr3_aa: CASSEGGRETQYF; v_call: TRBV10-1; clone_size: NA; d_call: NA; j_call: TRBJ2-5
cdr3_nt: TGTGCCAGCAGTCAGGGACAGGGTGGGCATGAGCAGTTCTTC; cdr3_aa: CASSQGQGGHEQFF; v_call: TRBV28; clone_size: NA; d_call: TRBD1; j_call: TRBJ2-1
cdr3_nt: TGTGCCAGTAGTACGACAGGGGGATCGAACACTGAAGCTTTCTTT; cdr3_aa: CASSTTGGSNTEAFF; v_call: TRBV19; clone_size: NA; d_call: TRBD1; j_call: TRBJ1-1
cdr3_nt: TGTGCCAGCGGACAAGGACAGGTGGCGGGGCCCCAGCATTTT; cdr3_aa: CASGQGQVAGPQHF; v_call: TRBV7-9; clone_size: NA; d_call: TRBD1; j_call: TRBJ1-5
cdr3_nt: TGTGCCAGCGAAGTAGGAGGGGTACTCAATGAGCAGTTCTTC; cdr3_aa: CASEVGGVLNEQFF; v_call: TRBV28; clone_size: NA; d_call: NA; j_call: TRBJ2-1
cdr3_nt: TGTGCCGGCATAGAGTCCTGGGGTTATAATTCACCCCTCCACTTT; cdr3_aa: CAGIESWGYNSPLHF; v_call: TRBV6-5; clone_size: NA; d_call: NA; j_call: TRBJ1-6
cdr3_nt: TGTGCCAGCTCACGGGACTGGGAGGCAGAGACCCAGTACTTC; cdr3_aa: CASSRDWEAETQYF; v_call: TRBV18; clone_size: NA; d_call: NA; j_call: TRBJ2-5